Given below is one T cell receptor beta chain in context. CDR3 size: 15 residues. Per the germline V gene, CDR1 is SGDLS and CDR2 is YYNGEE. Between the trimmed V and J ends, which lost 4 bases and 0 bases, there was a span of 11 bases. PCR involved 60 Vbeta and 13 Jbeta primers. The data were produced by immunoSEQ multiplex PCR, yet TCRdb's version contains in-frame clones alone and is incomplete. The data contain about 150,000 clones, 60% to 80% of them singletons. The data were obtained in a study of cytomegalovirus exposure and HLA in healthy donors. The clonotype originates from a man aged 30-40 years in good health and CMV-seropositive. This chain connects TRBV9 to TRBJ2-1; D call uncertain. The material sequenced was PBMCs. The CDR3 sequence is CASSPTPSSYNEQFF. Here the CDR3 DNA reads TGTGCCAGCAGCCCAACTCCGAGCTCCTACAATGAGCAGTTCTTC.